These T cell receptor beta chains were read from a single sample in a study of blood T cell repertoires in COVID-19. Clones were sequenced by immunoSEQ multiplex PCR, and TCRdb holds only the in-frame ones, with some missing. Of a few hundred thousand clones listed, 85% to 90% are singletons. The sample consisted of peripheral blood. These TCRs come from a woman in her 70s with active or convalescent COVID-19. CDR3s include the opening cysteine and the closing phenylalanine or tryptophan. A D gene is named only where the DNA matches it firmly. Clone size is shown for a subset of rows, as once, few, many or a class of expanded clone.

clone size: once; V gene: TRBV5-8; D gene: TRBD1; J gene: TRBJ1-5; CDR3 protein: CASSPGTGTWQPQHF; CDR3 DNA: TGTGCCAGCAGCCCTGGGACAGGGACGTGGCAGCCCCAGCATTTT
clone size: NA; V gene: TRBV5-4; D gene: NA; J gene: TRBJ2-7; CDR3 protein: CASSLGGYEQYF; CDR3 DNA: TGTGCCAGCAGCCTCGGAGGATACGAGCAGTACTTC
clone size: NA; V gene: TRBV6-2/TRBV6-3; D gene: NA; J gene: TRBJ2-2; CDR3 protein: CASSYPENTGELFF; CDR3 DNA: TGTGCCAGCAGTTACCCAGAGAACACCGGGGAGCTGTTTTTT
clone size: NA; V gene: TRBV18; D gene: NA; J gene: TRBJ2-5; CDR3 protein: CASSPRLENLRETQYF; CDR3 DNA: TGTGCCAGCTCACCACGCCTGGAGAACCTCCGAGAGACCCAGTACTTC
clone size: once; V gene: TRBV5-5; D gene: NA; J gene: TRBJ2-1; CDR3 protein: CASSQRDNEQFF; CDR3 DNA: TGTGCCAGCAGCCAACGGGACAATGAGCAGTTCTTC
clone size: NA; V gene: TRBV10-3; D gene: TRBD1; J gene: TRBJ2-7; CDR3 protein: CAISESQGGTGGYEQYF; CDR3 DNA: TGTGCCATCAGTGAGTCTCAAGGGGGGACAGGGGGCTACGAGCAGTACTTC
clone size: NA; V gene: TRBV20-1; D gene: NA; J gene: TRBJ1-2; CDR3 protein: CSASRQEECTF; CDR3 DNA: TGCAGTGCTAGTAGGCAGGAGGAGTGCACCTTC
clone size: NA; V gene: TRBV15; D gene: NA; J gene: TRBJ1-2; CDR3 protein: CATSRVVGDYGYTF; CDR3 DNA: TGTGCCACCAGCAGAGTCGTGGGAGATTATGGCTACACCTTC
clone size: NA; V gene: TRBV7-9; D gene: NA; J gene: TRBJ1-5; CDR3 protein: CASSFGGDSNQPQHF; CDR3 DNA: TGTGCCAGCAGCTTCGGAGGGGACAGCAATCAGCCCCAGCATTTT
clone size: once; V gene: TRBV15; D gene: NA; J gene: TRBJ1-4; CDR3 protein: CATSRGGNEKLFF; CDR3 DNA: TGTGCCACCAGCAGAGGAGGCAATGAAAAACTGTTTTTT
clone size: NA; V gene: TRBV11-2; D gene: NA; J gene: TRBJ2-7; CDR3 protein: CASSLISSGEQYF; CDR3 DNA: TGTGCCAGCAGCTTAATTTCGTCGGGGGAGCAGTACTTC
clone size: NA; V gene: TRBV10-2; D gene: TRBD2; J gene: TRBJ2-1; CDR3 protein: CASSPTSGAYNEQFF; CDR3 DNA: TGCGCCAGCAGTCCGACTAGCGGGGCCTACAATGAGCAGTTCTTC
clone size: NA; V gene: TRBV15; D gene: NA; J gene: TRBJ1-2; CDR3 protein: CATSRDGPASSYGYTF; CDR3 DNA: TGTGCCACCAGCAGAGATGGGCCAGCCAGCTCCTATGGCTACACCTTC
clone size: once; V gene: TRBV11-2; D gene: NA; J gene: TRBJ1-5; CDR3 protein: CASSLDLKQPQHF; CDR3 DNA: TGTGCCAGCAGCTTAGATTTAAAACAGCCCCAGCATTTT
clone size: NA; V gene: TRBV6-5; D gene: NA; J gene: TRBJ2-1; CDR3 protein: CASSSGGTVYNEQFF; CDR3 DNA: TGTGCCAGCAGCTCGGGGGGCACGGTATACAATGAGCAGTTCTTC
clone size: NA; V gene: TRBV27; D gene: NA; J gene: TRBJ1-2; CDR3 protein: CASSSFTGTRANYGYTF; CDR3 DNA: TGTGCCAGCAGTTCGTTCACCGGGACAAGAGCTAACTATGGCTACACCTTC
clone size: NA; V gene: TRBV9; D gene: NA; J gene: TRBJ1-6; CDR3 protein: CASSVVADWDSPLHF; CDR3 DNA: TGTGCCAGCAGCGTAGTGGCGGACTGGGATTCACCCCTCCACTTT
clone size: NA; V gene: TRBV5-1; D gene: TRBD1; J gene: TRBJ1-4; CDR3 protein: CASSPGQETEKLFF; CDR3 DNA: TGCGCCAGCAGCCCTGGACAGGAGACTGAAAAACTGTTTTTT
clone size: once; V gene: TRBV7-2; D gene: TRBD2; J gene: TRBJ2-1; CDR3 protein: CASSLVRAGGREQFF; CDR3 DNA: TGTGCCAGCAGCTTAGTGAGAGCGGGGGGGCGTGAGCAGTTCTTC
clone size: NA; V gene: TRBV11-2; D gene: NA; J gene: TRBJ1-3; CDR3 protein: CASSLDVASSGNTIYF; CDR3 DNA: TGTGCCAGCAGCTTAGATGTAGCAAGCTCTGGAAACACCATATATTTT
clone size: NA; V gene: TRBV27; D gene: NA; J gene: TRBJ1-2; CDR3 protein: CASNPRGAGPRYGYTF; CDR3 DNA: TGTGCCAGCAATCCGCGGGGGGCAGGCCCTCGATATGGCTACACCTTC
clone size: NA; V gene: TRBV19; D gene: NA; J gene: TRBJ1-1; CDR3 protein: CASKEEMFGTEAFF; CDR3 DNA: TGTGCCAGTAAAGAGGAAATGTTTGGCACTGAAGCTTTCTTT
clone size: NA; V gene: TRBV9; D gene: NA; J gene: TRBJ2-5; CDR3 protein: CASSVAVGQTQYF; CDR3 DNA: TGTGCCAGCAGCGTAGCGGTGGGGCAGACCCAGTACTTC
clone size: few; V gene: TRBV6-2/TRBV6-3; D gene: TRBD1; J gene: TRBJ1-2; CDR3 protein: CASSSRDRGGYTF; CDR3 DNA: TGTGCCAGCAGTTCCCGGGACAGGGGAGGCTACACCTTC
clone size: NA; V gene: TRBV19; D gene: NA; J gene: TRBJ1-2; CDR3 protein: CASSPDSPQKYYGYTF; CDR3 DNA: TGTGCCAGTAGTCCAGACAGTCCCCAAAAATACTATGGCTACACCTTC
clone size: NA; V gene: TRBV19; D gene: TRBD1; J gene: TRBJ2-6; CDR3 protein: CASSLGQGGGANVLTF; CDR3 DNA: TGTGCCAGTAGTTTGGGACAGGGTGGTGGGGCCAACGTCCTGACTTTC
clone size: NA; V gene: TRBV2; D gene: TRBD1; J gene: TRBJ2-5; CDR3 protein: CASRDRDQETQYF; CDR3 DNA: TGTGCCAGCAGAGACAGGGACCAAGAGACCCAGTACTTC
clone size: NA; V gene: TRBV6-2/TRBV6-3; D gene: NA; J gene: TRBJ1-6; CDR3 protein: CASSYSPTGTNSPLHF; CDR3 DNA: TGTGCCAGCAGTTACTCACCAACAGGGACTAATTCACCCCTCCACTTT
clone size: NA; V gene: TRBV29-1; D gene: TRBD1; J gene: TRBJ1-2; CDR3 protein: CVTSGGEGDTF; CDR3 DNA: TGCGTCACTTCAGGGGGCGAGGGGGACACCTTC
clone size: NA; V gene: TRBV4-3; D gene: NA; J gene: TRBJ2-6; CDR3 protein: CASSQELSSGANVLTF; CDR3 DNA: TGCGCCAGCAGCCAAGAGCTCAGCTCTGGGGCCAACGTCCTGACTTTC
clone size: NA; V gene: TRBV27; D gene: NA; J gene: TRBJ1-1; CDR3 protein: CASSWFGGGLGDTEAFF; CDR3 DNA: TGTGCCAGCAGTTGGTTTGGGGGGGGCCTAGGGGACACTGAAGCTTTCTTT
clone size: NA; V gene: TRBV5-5; D gene: NA; J gene: TRBJ1-1; CDR3 protein: CASSFSGGGSTEAFF; CDR3 DNA: TGTGCCAGCAGCTTCTCTGGCGGGGGATCCACTGAAGCTTTCTTT
clone size: NA; V gene: TRBV6-5; D gene: NA; J gene: TRBJ1-1; CDR3 protein: CASKGQQNTEAFF; CDR3 DNA: TGTGCCAGCAAAGGACAACAGAACACTGAAGCTTTCTTT
clone size: NA; V gene: TRBV19; D gene: TRBD1; J gene: TRBJ1-2; CDR3 protein: CASRNRDRGLLGGYGYTF; CDR3 DNA: TGTGCCAGTAGGAACAGGGACAGGGGGCTCTTAGGGGGATATGGCTACACCTTC
clone size: NA; V gene: TRBV5-1; D gene: NA; J gene: TRBJ2-1; CDR3 protein: CASSFGDNEQFF; CDR3 DNA: TGCGCCAGCAGCTTCGGGGACAATGAGCAGTTCTTC
clone size: NA; V gene: TRBV5-4; D gene: TRBD2; J gene: TRBJ2-1; CDR3 protein: CASKGSGDYNEQFF; CDR3 DNA: TGTGCCAGCAAGGGTAGCGGGGACTACAATGAGCAGTTCTTC
clone size: once; V gene: TRBV12-3/TRBV12-4; D gene: NA; J gene: TRBJ1-3; CDR3 protein: CASSFGNTIYF; CDR3 DNA: TGTGCCAGCAGTTTTGGCAACACCATATATTTT
clone size: NA; V gene: TRBV5-6; D gene: TRBD1; J gene: TRBJ1-5; CDR3 protein: CASSLGGSGTGWHF; CDR3 DNA: TGTGCCAGCAGCTTGGGGGGATCCGGGACAGGGTGGCATTTT
clone size: NA; V gene: TRBV9; D gene: NA; J gene: TRBJ1-1; CDR3 protein: CASSVALKNTEAFF; CDR3 DNA: TGTGCCAGCAGCGTAGCCCTAAAAAACACTGAAGCTTTCTTT
clone size: NA; V gene: TRBV11-2; D gene: TRBD2; J gene: TRBJ2-7; CDR3 protein: CASSSSGLPYEQYF; CDR3 DNA: TGTGCCAGCAGCTCTAGCGGGTTACCCTACGAGCAGTACTTC
clone size: few; V gene: TRBV15; D gene: NA; J gene: TRBJ1-5; CDR3 protein: CATSTFGQLNQPQHF; CDR3 DNA: TGTGCCACCAGCACCTTCGGACAGCTCAATCAGCCCCAGCATTTT